What follows are 11 T cell receptor beta chains derived from one specimen sequenced in a study of T cell responses to AZD1222 COVID-19 vaccine. Some clones are missing from TCRdb's copy, which holds only in-frame ones; the method was immunoSEQ multiplex PCR. The sample shows about 90,000 clones, over 75% of them seen only once. The sequencing here drew on peripheral blood, taken on day 0 of AZD1222 vaccination. These receptors all stem from an adult in good health.

J is TRBJ2-5 and V is TRBV5-1, with 7 bases aligning to TRBD1. The germline CDR1 and CDR2 sequences are SGHRS and YFSETQ. The CDR3 consists of 14 residues. Germline trimming cut 4 bases from V and 5 bases from J; bases unmatched to any gene: 8. The CDR3 loop reads CASSATGAYETQYF. The CDR3 coding sequence is TGCGCCAGCAGCGCAACAGGGGCTTACGAGACCCAGTACTTC.

The chain has TRBV7-9 and TRBJ1-5, with a tentative D call TRBD1 (5 bases). This CDR3 contains 14 residues. V lost 5 bases to trimming and J lost 3 bases, with 11 bases between them. Looked up from germline, CDR1 is SEHNR and CDR2 is FQNEAQ (reference sequence). The CDR3 nucleotides read TGTGCCAGCAGCCCCCAGGGAGACAATCAGCCCCAGCATTTT. It encodes CASSPQGDNQPQHF.

The gene calls are TRBV5-1 and TRBJ2-1; tentatively, D is TRBD1 (6 bases). The germline CDR1 and CDR2 sequences are SGHRS and YFSETQ. V was shortened by 0 bases and J by 4 bases, with 8 bases between the two germline ends. The CDR3 consists of 14 residues. DNA for the CDR3: TGCGCCAGCAGCTTGGGGGACAAGTACAATGAGCAGTTCTTC. Translated, it gives CASSLGDKYNEQFF.

This rearrangement joins TRBV24-1 to TRBJ2-1; 10 bases agree with TRBD2. The CDR3 has 16 amino acids. Unmatched junction bases numbered 5, after V lost 5 bases and J lost 2 bases. Germline V lookup: CDR1 KGHDR, CDR2 SFDVKD. In DNA form, the CDR3 reads TGTGCCACCAGTGCCGTAGCGGGAGGAGCCTACAATGAGCAGTTCTTC. It translates to CATSAVAGGAYNEQFF.

The V call is TRBV6-4, the J call TRBJ2-5; D unclear. CDR1 is MRHNA, CDR2 SNTAGT, per germline. Trimming stripped 4 bases from V and 4 bases from J, with 13 bases between. This CDR3 is built from 14 residues. CDR3 nucleotide sequence: TGTGCCAGCAGTGGAAGGGTGGGTCGAGAGACCCAGTACTTC. Its protein product is CASSGRVGRETQYF.

The chain uses TRBV5-1 and TRBJ1-4; TRBD1 aligns across 9 bases. The CDR3 sequence is 14 residues long. Germline values: CDR1 SGHRS, CDR2 YFSETQ. Unmatched junction bases numbered 6, after V lost 4 bases and J lost 8 bases. The CDR3 nucleotides read TGCGCCAGCAGCCAGACAGGGGGGAACGAAAAACTGTTTTTT. This sequence encodes CASSQTGGNEKLFF.

The chain is built from TRBV27 and TRBJ2-7; weak D call: TRBD1 (6 bases). Germline CDR1 reads MNHEY; CDR2 reads SMNVEV (reference sequence). The CDR3 is 17 amino acids. With 7 bases removed from V and 3 bases from J, the gap between germline ends came to 25 bases. CDR3 amino acids: CASTWTNIYRVYYEQYF. The CDR3 nucleotides are TGTGCCAGCACCTGGACCAATATTTACAGGGTATACTACGAGCAGTACTTC.

The rearrangement links TRBV19 to TRBJ1-3, with 7 positions matching TRBD1. Looked up from germline, CDR1 is LNHDA and CDR2 is SQIVND (reference sequence). The CDR3 has 15 residues. J lost 4 bases, V lost 6 bases, and 9 bases had no gene match. The chain's CDR3 is CASRPWTGSGNTIYF. The CDR3 DNA reads as TGTGCCAGTAGACCATGGACAGGCTCCGGAAACACCATATATTTT.

The chain has TRBV10-2 and TRBJ2-3; no reliable D call. Trimming left V 4 bases short and J 3 bases short, with 17 bases between. Germline-derived CDR1 and CDR2 are WSHSY and SAAADI. The CDR3 extends over 16 amino acids. As DNA, the CDR3 is TGCGCCAGCAGTGGCTATAGGGAAGGGATGACAGATACGCAGTATTTT. This gives the protein CASSGYREGMTDTQYF.

This rearrangement joins TRBV6-5 to TRBJ2-7, with 10 bases that match TRBD2. Germline trimming cut 8 bases from V and 2 bases from J; bases unmatched to any gene: 6. The length of the CDR3 is 14 residues. Germline V gene data show CDR1 as MNHEY and CDR2 as SVGAGI. CDR3 region: CASRMTSGPYEQYF. CDR3 sequence (DNA): TGTGCCAGCCGAATGACTAGCGGGCCCTACGAGCAGTACTTC.

This clone showed up just once. The J gene is TRBJ2-5, the V gene TRBV2; D gene uncertain. V shed 8 bases and J shed 4 bases, with 11 bases lying between them. The CDR3 runs to 12 residues. Per germline, CDR1 SNHLY and CDR2 FYNNEI. The CDR3 DNA follows: TGTGCCAGCGTAGGAGCCTCAGAGACCCAGTACTTC. It codes for CASVGASETQYF.